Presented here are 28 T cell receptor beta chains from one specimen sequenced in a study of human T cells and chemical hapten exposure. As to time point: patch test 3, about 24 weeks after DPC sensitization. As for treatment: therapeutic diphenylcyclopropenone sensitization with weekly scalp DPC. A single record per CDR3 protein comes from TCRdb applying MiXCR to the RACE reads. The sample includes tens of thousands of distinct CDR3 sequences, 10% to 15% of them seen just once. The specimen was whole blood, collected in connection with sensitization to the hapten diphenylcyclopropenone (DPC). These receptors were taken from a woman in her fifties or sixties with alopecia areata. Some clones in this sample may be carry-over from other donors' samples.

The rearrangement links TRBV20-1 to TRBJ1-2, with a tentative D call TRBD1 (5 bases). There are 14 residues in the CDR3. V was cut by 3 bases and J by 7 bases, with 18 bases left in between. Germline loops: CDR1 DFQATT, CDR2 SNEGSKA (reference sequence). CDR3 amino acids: CSASPGTIEPGYTF. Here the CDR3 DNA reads TGCAGTGCTAGTCCCGGGACGATAGAACCTGGCTACACCTTC.

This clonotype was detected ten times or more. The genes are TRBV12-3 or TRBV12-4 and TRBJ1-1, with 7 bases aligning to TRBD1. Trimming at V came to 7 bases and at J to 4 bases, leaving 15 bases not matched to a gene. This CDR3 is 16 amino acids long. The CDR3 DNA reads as TGTGCCAGCAATATCTACTCCTTGACAGGGCCCACTGAAGCTTTCTTT. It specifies CASNIYSLTGPTEAFF.

CDR3 protein: CASSPEGAAVAFF. Here the CDR3 DNA reads TGTGCCAGCTCACCTGAGGGGGCGGCTGTAGCTTTCTTT. This chain connects TRBV18 to TRBJ1-1; 7 bases match TRBD1. Germline V CDR1 and CDR2: KGHSH, LQKENI. The CDR3 totals 13 residues. With 3 bases clipped from V and 10 bases from J, the junction kept 8 bases outside the gene matches.

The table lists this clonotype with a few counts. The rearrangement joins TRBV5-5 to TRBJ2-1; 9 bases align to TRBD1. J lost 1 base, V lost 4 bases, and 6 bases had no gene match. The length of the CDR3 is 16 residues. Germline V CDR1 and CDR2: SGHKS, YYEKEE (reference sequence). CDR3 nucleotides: TGTGCCAGCAGCACCCGGACAGGGGAATCCTACAATGAGCAGTTCTTC. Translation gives CASSTRTGESYNEQFF.

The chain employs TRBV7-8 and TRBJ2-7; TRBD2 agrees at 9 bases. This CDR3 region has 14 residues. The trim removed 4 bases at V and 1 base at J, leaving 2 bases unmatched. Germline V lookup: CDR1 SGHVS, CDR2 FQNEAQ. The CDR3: CASSWTSDSYEQYF. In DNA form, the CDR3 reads TGTGCCAGCAGCTGGACTAGCGATTCCTACGAGCAGTACTTC.

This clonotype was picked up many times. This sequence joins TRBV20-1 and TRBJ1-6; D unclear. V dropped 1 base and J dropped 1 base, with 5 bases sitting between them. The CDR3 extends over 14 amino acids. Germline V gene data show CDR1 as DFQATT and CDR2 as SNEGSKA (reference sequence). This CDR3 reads CSARVGSYNSPLHF. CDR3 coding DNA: TGCAGTGCTAGAGTTGGGTCCTATAATTCACCCCTCCACTTT.

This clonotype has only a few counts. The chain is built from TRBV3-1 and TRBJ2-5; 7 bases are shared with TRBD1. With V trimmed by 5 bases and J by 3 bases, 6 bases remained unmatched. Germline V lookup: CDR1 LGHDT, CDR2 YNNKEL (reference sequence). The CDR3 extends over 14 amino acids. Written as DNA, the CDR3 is TGTGCCAGCAGCTTTTGGGACAGTAAAGAGACCCAGTACTTC. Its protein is CASSFWDSKETQYF.

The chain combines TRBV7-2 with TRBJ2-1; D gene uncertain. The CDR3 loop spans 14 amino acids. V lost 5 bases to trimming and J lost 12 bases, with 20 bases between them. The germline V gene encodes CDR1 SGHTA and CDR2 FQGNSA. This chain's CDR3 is CASSPDSVSVWQFF. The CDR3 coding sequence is TGTGCCAGCAGCCCGGATTCCGTGAGCGTCTGGCAGTTCTTC.

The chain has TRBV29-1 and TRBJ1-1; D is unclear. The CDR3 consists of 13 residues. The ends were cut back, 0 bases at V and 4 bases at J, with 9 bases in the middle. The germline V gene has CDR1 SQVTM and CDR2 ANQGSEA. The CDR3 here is CSVEERKGTEAFF. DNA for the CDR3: TGCAGCGTTGAAGAGCGTAAGGGCACTGAAGCTTTCTTT.

This chain's CDR3 is CASSGLVQETQYF. The CDR3 DNA reads as TGTGCCAGCTCTGGACTAGTCCAAGAGACCCAGTACTTC. The V gene is TRBV19, the J gene TRBJ2-5; TRBD2 matches at 7 bases. There are 13 residues in the CDR3. With 9 bases clipped from V and 1 base from J, the junction kept 5 bases outside the gene matches. CDR1 is LNHDA, CDR2 SQIVND, per germline (reference sequence).

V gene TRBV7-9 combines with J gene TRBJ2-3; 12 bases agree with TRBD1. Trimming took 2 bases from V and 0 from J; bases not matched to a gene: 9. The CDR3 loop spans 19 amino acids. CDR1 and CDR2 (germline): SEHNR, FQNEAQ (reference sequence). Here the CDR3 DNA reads TGTGCCAGCAGCTTACGGGACAGGGGGCTTCTATCTAGCACAGATACGCAGTATTTT. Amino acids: CASSLRDRGLLSSTDTQYF. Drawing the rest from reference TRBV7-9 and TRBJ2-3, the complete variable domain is DTGVSQNPRHKITKRGQNVTFRCDPISEHNRLYWYRQTLGQGPEFLTYFQNEAQLEKSRLLSDRFSAERPKGSFSTLEIQRTEQGDSAMYLCASSLRDRGLLSSTDTQYFGPGTRLTVL.

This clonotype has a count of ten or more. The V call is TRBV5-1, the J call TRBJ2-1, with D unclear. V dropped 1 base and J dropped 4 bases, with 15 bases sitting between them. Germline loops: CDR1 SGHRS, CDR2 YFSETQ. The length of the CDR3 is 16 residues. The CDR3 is CASSLRVFGGYNEQFF. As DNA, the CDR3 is TGCGCCAGCAGCTTGCGTGTGTTTGGCGGATACAATGAGCAGTTCTTC.

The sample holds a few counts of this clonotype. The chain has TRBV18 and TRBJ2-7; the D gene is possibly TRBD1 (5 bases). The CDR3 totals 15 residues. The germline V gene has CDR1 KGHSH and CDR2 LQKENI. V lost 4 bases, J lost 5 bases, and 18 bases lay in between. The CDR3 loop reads CASSLDAGNPHEQYF. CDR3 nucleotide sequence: TGTGCCAGCTCACTTGATGCAGGGAATCCCCACGAGCAGTACTTC.

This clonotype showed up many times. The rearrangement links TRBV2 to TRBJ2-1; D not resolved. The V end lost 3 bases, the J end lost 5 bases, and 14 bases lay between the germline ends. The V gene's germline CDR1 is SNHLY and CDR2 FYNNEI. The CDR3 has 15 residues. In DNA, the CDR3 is TGTGCCAGCAGTGATTATAGAGGCGCGGACAATGAGCAGTTCTTC. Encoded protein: CASSDYRGADNEQFF.

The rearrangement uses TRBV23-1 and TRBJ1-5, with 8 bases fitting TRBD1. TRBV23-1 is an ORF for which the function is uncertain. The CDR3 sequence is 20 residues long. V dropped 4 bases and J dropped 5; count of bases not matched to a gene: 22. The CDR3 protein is CASSPSPKGVTGVPHQPQHF. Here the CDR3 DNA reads TGCGCCAGCAGTCCGTCCCCAAAGGGGGTGACAGGGGTCCCCCATCAGCCCCAGCATTTT.

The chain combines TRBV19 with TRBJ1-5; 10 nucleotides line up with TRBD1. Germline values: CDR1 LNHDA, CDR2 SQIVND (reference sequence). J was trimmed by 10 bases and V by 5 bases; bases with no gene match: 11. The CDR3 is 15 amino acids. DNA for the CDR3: TGTGCCAGTAGTCCGTACTGGGACAGGGGAAGACCCCAGCATTTT. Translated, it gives CASSPYWDRGRPQHF.

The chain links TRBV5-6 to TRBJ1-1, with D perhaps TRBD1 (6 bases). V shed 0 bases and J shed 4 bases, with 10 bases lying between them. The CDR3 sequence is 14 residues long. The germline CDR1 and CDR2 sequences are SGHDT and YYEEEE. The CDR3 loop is CASSLETGATEAFF. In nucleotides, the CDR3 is TGTGCCAGCAGCTTGGAGACGGGGGCCACTGAAGCTTTCTTT.

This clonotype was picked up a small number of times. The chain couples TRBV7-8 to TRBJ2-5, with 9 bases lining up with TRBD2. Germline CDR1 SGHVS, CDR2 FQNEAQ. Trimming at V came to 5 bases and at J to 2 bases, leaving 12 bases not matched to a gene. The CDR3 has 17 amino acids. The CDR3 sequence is CASSRPGAGLAQETQYF. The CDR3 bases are TGTGCCAGCAGCCGCCCAGGGGCGGGACTAGCACAAGAGACCCAGTACTTC.

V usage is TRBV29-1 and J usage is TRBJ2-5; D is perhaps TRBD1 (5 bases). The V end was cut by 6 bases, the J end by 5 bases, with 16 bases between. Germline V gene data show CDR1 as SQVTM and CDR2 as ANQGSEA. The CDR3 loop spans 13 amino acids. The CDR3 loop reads CSVSTALSETQYF. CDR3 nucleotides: TGCAGCGTATCGACAGCCCTAAGTGAGACCCAGTACTTC.

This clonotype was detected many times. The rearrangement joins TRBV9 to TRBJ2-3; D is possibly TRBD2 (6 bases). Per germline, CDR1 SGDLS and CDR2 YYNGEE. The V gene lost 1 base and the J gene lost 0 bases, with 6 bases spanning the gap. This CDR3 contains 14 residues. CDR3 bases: TGTGCCAGCAGCGTAAGCGGGAGCACAGATACGCAGTATTTT. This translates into CASSVSGSTDTQYF.

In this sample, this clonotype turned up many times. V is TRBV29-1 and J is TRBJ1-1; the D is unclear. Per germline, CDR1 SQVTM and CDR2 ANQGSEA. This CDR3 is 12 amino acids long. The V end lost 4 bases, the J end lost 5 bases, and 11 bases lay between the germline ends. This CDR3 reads CSVVAPGTEAFF. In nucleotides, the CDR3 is TGCAGCGTTGTTGCGCCGGGAACTGAAGCTTTCTTT. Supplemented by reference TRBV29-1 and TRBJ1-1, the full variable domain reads SAVISQKPSRDICQRGTSLTIQCQVDSQVTMMFWYRQQPGQSLTLIATANQGSEATYESGFVIDKFPISRPNLTFSTLTVSNMSPEDSSIYLCSVVAPGTEAFFGQGTRLTVV.

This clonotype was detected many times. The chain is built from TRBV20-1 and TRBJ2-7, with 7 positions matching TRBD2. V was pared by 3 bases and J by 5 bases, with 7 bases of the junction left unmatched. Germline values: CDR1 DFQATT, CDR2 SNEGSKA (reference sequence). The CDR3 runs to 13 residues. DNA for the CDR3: TGCAGTGCTAGTGGGAGGGCCACCGACGAGCAGTACTTC. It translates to CSASGRATDEQYF.

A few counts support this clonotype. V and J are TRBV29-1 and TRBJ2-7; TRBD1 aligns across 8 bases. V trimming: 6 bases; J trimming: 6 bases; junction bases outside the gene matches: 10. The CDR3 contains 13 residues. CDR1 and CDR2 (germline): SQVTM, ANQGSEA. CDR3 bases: TGCAGCGTCCCCGGGACAGGAGGTCTCGAGCAGTACTTC. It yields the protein CSVPGTGGLEQYF.

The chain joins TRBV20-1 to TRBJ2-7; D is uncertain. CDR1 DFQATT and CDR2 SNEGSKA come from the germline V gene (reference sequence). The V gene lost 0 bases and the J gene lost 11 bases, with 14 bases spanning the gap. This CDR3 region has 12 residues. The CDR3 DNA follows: TGCAGTGCTAGAGATGAGGTCGGCGGAAAGTACTTC. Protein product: CSARDEVGGKYF.

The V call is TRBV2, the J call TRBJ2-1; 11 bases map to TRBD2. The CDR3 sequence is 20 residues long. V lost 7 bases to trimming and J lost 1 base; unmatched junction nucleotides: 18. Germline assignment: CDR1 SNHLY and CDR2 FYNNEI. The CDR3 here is CASIMRLAGTDFRSYNEQFF. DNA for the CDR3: TGTGCCAGCATCATGCGACTAGCGGGGACAGACTTTAGGTCCTACAATGAGCAGTTCTTC.

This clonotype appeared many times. CDR3 nucleotide sequence: TGCAGCGTTAGAGCGGGAGGGGTGCACAATGAGCAGTTCTTC. Its protein is CSVRAGGVHNEQFF. This chain connects TRBV29-1 to TRBJ2-1; TRBD2 matches at 10 bases. Germline V CDR1 and CDR2: SQVTM, ANQGSEA. With V trimmed by 5 bases and J by 5 bases, 6 bases remained unmatched. The CDR3 is 14 residues long.

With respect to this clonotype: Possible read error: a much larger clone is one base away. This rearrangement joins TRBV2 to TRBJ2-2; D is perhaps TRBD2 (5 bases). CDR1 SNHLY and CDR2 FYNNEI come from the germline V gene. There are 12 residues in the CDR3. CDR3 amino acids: CASMRETEELFF. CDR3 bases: TGTGCCAGCATGAGGGAGACCGAGGAGCTGTTTTTT. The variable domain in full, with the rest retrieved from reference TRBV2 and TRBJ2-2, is EPEVTQTPSHQVTQMGQEVILRCVPISNHLYFYWYRQILGQKVEFLVSFYNNEISEKSEIFDDQFSVERPDGSNFTLKIRSTKLEDSAMYFCASMRETEELFFGEGSRLTVL.

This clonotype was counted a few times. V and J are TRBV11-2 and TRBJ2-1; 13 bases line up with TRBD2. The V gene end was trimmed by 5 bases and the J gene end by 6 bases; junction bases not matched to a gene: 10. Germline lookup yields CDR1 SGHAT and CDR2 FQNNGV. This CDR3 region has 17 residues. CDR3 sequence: CASSPRTSGRLGNEQFF. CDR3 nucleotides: TGTGCCAGCAGCCCCCGGACTAGCGGGAGACTTGGCAATGAGCAGTTCTTC.